The T cell receptor (beta chain) described here comes from a study of naive and memory T cell subsets (dated 2017 in TCRdb). At the level of the whole study: The study applied an open-source, UMI-based TCR alpha and beta sequencing pipeline to sorted naive and memory peripheral blood T cell subsets. RNA was DNase-treated and reverse transcribed with TCR constant-region primers, mostly using SuperScript III. IgG serology results and the functional CMV T cell responses were in complete agreement. Summary of the overall study and its limitations: Gini index rose and Shannon and inverse Simpson diversity fell from naive through CM, EM and EMRA in both CD4 and CD8 cells. The abundance of TCRs followed a power law with an exponent that differed between naive and memory subsets yet stayed consistent across the three individuals. RNA-based TCR counts may be affected by expression changes linked to T cell activation and differentiation. Each clonotype was defined as a single alpha or beta chain sequence rather than as a paired alpha/beta receptor. The repertoire findings for the naive and memory subsets could not be validated, as no ground truth was available. After error correction, only a single occurrence was seen for over 85% of naive TCR sequences, so much steeper abundance distributions were produced than in memory subsets.

TCR alpha and beta chain libraries were amplified separately from the second PCR step onward. CMV status of each donor was established by measuring IFNgamma production from CD4+ T cells after fresh PBMCs were stimulated overnight with CMV viral lysate. CD4 T cells were positively selected with Miltenyi beads, followed by positive selection of CD8 T cells from the CD4-negative fraction. Cells were stained for CD3, CD4, CD8, CD45RA, CD27 and a live/dead dye and were sorted on a BD Aria II into four subsets based on CD45RA and CD27. Effector memory cells were sorted as CD45RA-CD27-, whereas EMRA cells were sorted as CD45RA+CD27-. Blood was obtained from three healthy volunteers, and the blood from each volunteer was fractionated into CD4 and CD8 T cells and subsequently into four differentiation subsets. Around 120 ml of peripheral blood was collected from each donor, and PBMC were isolated from the blood using Ficoll-Paque PLUS density-gradient centrifugation. After sorting, cells were lysed in RLT buffer, RNA was extracted using a Qiagen RNeasy kit, and the extracted RNA was stored at -80 degrees C.

This clonotype was picked up many times. Its antigen remains unidentified. Base quality data are lacking; no much larger clone is found one base away. Library creation used UMI-ligation and nested PCR. To cover both TRBC1 and TRBC2, the beta constant-region primer consisted of an equimolar mix of two oligonucleotides. T4 RNA ligase 1 ligated a single-stranded oligonucleotide carrying the SP2 primer and a 12-nucleotide UMI to the cDNA 3' end. The ligated cDNA went through four rounds of PCR with nested alpha and beta constant-region primers together with the SP2 primer. The ligation reaction was incubated at 16°C for roughly 18-25 hours. PCR2 was typically performed as a SYBR Green qPCR and was stopped at a predetermined threshold so that over-amplification was prevented. All purifications after the first were performed with Agencourt AMPure XP magnetic beads. Library quantification was done by Qubit, followed by a TapeStation check on which the main peak was expected at around 650 bp. Sequencing of the pooled libraries was done on an Illumina MiSeq using v2 2x251 paired-end kits, which typically yielded roughly 0.95-2 million reads per sample. Each sample library was pooled at approximately 4 nM, and roughly 4.5-7% PhiX was included to improve cluster recognition. In the source study's methods: Decombinator assigned V and J genes to Demultiplexor-processed FASTQ reads by tag matching, allowing a single base-pair mismatch. UMIs were used by Collapsinator to correct both sequencing errors and frequency errors arising from PCR heterogeneity. TCRs were translated and CDR3s were extracted from the conserved cysteine to the FGXG phenylalanine by CDR3Translator, with non-productive sequences being flagged. Gini, Shannon entropy and inverse Simpson indices were calculated on repertoires subsampled to equal numbers of UMI-defined TCRs. Within the linear range, a power law was fitted by maximum likelihood to the distributions of clonotype abundance. Similar UMI counts, unique TCR numbers and clonal distributions were obtained with the pipeline and with MIGEC on one naive CD8 sample. Repertoires were searched for about 7,000 CMV-associated CDR3 sequences compiled from VDJdb and a published dataset. TCRdb's own reprocessing of the public reads used fastp at Q25 and MiXCR and kept productive beta chains. Each CDR3 protein gets just one entry, which takes the most common genes and DNA from the rows behind it. Here the V and J calls rest on TCRdb's processing, not on the authors' analysis. The sample table lists roughly 40,000 distinct CDR3 sequences, about 14% of them with a count of one. The top ten clonotypes cover roughly a fifth of the sample.

Reading from cysteine to phenylalanine, the CDR3 counts 16 amino acids. Only the CDR3 DNA stays, 48 bases, in frame from base 1. V and J are truncated by 6 bases and 6 bases respectively, leaving an intervening sequence of 24 bases. The sequence links TRBV12-3 or TRBV12-4 to TRBJ2-7; there is no confident call for the D gene. This sequence originates from a human donor in good health. The material sequenced was effector memory CD4+ T cells from blood. Reading the label with the study, this specimen's cell subset or site is: effector memory, CD45RA- CD27-. The CDR3 sequence is CASSPPTGLGRVEQYF. The nucleotide sequence is TGTGCCAGCAGCCCGCCAACCGGCCTTGGGCGCGTCGAGCAGTACTTC.